This note documents a single TCR beta chain sequence. RNA was extracted with the RNeasy kit, and a quantity of roughly 0.5 to 1 ug was reverse transcribed using random hexamers. TCRdb reanalysed the immunoSEQ multiplex PCR reads using MiXCR and keeps one entry per CDR3 protein. The sample carries tens of thousands of distinct CDR3 sequences, approximately 94% recorded once. The data were obtained in a study of CD8 T cells in Susac syndrome. This CDR3 has 16 amino acids. Deletions cut 3 bases from V and 0 bases from J, with 12 bases between. The germline V gene encodes CDR1 MNHEY and CDR2 SMNVEV (reference sequence).

The material sequenced was CD8+ T cells from PBMCs. V and J are TRBV27 and TRBJ1-5; D remains unclear. The sequence derives from a human donor in good health. The chain's CDR3 is CASSLIGYPSNQPQHF. The CDR3 DNA reads as TGTGCCAGCAGTTTGATCGGCTACCCTAGCAATCAGCCCCAGCATTTT.